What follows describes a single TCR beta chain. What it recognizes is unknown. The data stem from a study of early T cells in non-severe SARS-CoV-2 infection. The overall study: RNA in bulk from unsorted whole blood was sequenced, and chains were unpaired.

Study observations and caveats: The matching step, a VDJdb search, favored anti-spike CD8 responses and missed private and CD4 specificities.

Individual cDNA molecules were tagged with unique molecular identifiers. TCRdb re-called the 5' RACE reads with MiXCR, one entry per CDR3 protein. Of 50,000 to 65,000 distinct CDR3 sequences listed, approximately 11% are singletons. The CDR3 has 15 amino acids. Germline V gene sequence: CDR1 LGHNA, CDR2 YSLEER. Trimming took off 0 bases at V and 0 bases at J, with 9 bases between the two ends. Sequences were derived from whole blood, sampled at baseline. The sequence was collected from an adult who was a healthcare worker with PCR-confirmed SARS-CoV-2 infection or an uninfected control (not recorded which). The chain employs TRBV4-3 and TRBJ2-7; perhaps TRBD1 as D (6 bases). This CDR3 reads CASSQDRGSSYEQYF. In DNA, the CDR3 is TGCGCCAGCAGCCAAGATAGGGGGTCCTCCTACGAGCAGTACTTC.